This is a list of T cell receptor beta chains from one sample in a study of preoperative IRX-2 immunotherapy in early breast cancer. The table came from immunoSEQ multiplex PCR; TCRdb's copy has only in-frame clones and leaves some out. The sample carries roughly 25,000 clones, roughly 96% recorded once. Here the sequenced sample was tumor tissue, taken after IRX-2 immunotherapy. These receptors were collected from a human donor with breast cancer. Both conserved end residues are part of each CDR3. The order of the fields is D gene, V gene, J gene, clone size, CDR3 protein, CDR3 DNA. The D gene is left open where the match is weak. The size entry is marked missing in some rows and otherwise reads once, few, many or a size class.

D gene: -; V gene: TRBV7-9; J gene: TRBJ1-6; clone size: -; CDR3 protein: CASSLRRGNSPLHF; CDR3 DNA: TGTGCCAGCAGCTTAAGACGGGGGAATTCACCCCTCCACTTT
D gene: -; V gene: TRBV28; J gene: TRBJ1-2; clone size: -; CDR3 protein: CASSLGGRIYGYTF; CDR3 DNA: TGTGCCAGCAGTTTGGGGGGACGGATCTATGGCTACACCTTC
D gene: TRBD2; V gene: TRBV7-3; J gene: TRBJ2-5; clone size: -; CDR3 protein: CASSHSGTSWETQYF; CDR3 DNA: TGTGCCAGCAGCCATTCCGGGACTAGCTGGGAGACCCAGTACTTC
D gene: -; V gene: TRBV27; J gene: TRBJ2-7; clone size: -; CDR3 protein: CASSYRYSYEQYF; CDR3 DNA: TGTGCCAGCAGCTACAGATATTCCTACGAGCAGTACTTC
D gene: -; V gene: TRBV7-2; J gene: TRBJ2-4; clone size: -; CDR3 protein: CASSLGGGDIQYF; CDR3 DNA: TGTGCCAGCAGCTTAGGTGGAGGGGACATTCAGTACTTC
D gene: TRBD2; V gene: TRBV10-3; J gene: TRBJ2-1; clone size: -; CDR3 protein: CAISGLAGDNEQFF; CDR3 DNA: TGTGCCATCAGCGGACTAGCGGGGGACAATGAGCAGTTCTTC
D gene: TRBD2; V gene: TRBV4-3; J gene: TRBJ2-1; clone size: -; CDR3 protein: CASSQRDEGTSGPDEQFF; CDR3 DNA: TGCGCCAGCAGCCAGAGGGACGAGGGGACTAGCGGGCCCGATGAGCAGTTCTTC
D gene: TRBD1; V gene: TRBV6-1; J gene: TRBJ2-7; clone size: -; CDR3 protein: CASSVRGRDEQYF; CDR3 DNA: TGTGCCAGCAGTGTAAGGGGGCGGGACGAGCAGTACTTC
D gene: -; V gene: TRBV6-5; J gene: TRBJ2-1; clone size: -; CDR3 protein: CAINSPYNEQFF; CDR3 DNA: TGTGCCATCAATAGCCCCTACAATGAGCAGTTCTTC
D gene: -; V gene: TRBV7-9; J gene: TRBJ2-7; clone size: -; CDR3 protein: CASSLGGAHYEQYF; CDR3 DNA: TGTGCCAGCAGCTTAGGGGGCGCACACTACGAGCAGTACTTC
D gene: -; V gene: TRBV6-6; J gene: TRBJ2-1; clone size: -; CDR3 protein: CASSYSNHNEQFF; CDR3 DNA: TGTGCCAGCAGTTACTCGAACCACAATGAGCAGTTCTTC
D gene: -; V gene: TRBV11-2; J gene: TRBJ2-7; clone size: -; CDR3 protein: CASSLLSGRGRYEQYF; CDR3 DNA: TGTGCCAGCAGCTTATTATCAGGCAGGGGTAGGTACGAGCAGTACTTC
D gene: TRBD2; V gene: TRBV25-1; J gene: TRBJ2-5; clone size: -; CDR3 protein: CASSESPQLLAGEETQYF; CDR3 DNA: TGTGCCAGCAGTGAATCCCCACAGCTCCTAGCGGGGGAGGAGACCCAGTACTTC
D gene: -; V gene: TRBV4-1; J gene: TRBJ2-7; clone size: -; CDR3 protein: CASSQATVTYEQYF; CDR3 DNA: TGCGCCAGCAGCCAAGCGACTGTTACCTACGAGCAGTACTTC
D gene: -; V gene: TRBV21-1; J gene: TRBJ2-5; clone size: -; CDR3 protein: CASPKGQPMETQYF; CDR3 DNA: TGTGCCAGCCCAAAAGGACAGCCCATGGAGACCCAGTACTTC
D gene: -; V gene: TRBV5-4; J gene: TRBJ2-5; clone size: -; CDR3 protein: CASSTRTSQETQYF; CDR3 DNA: TGTGCCAGCAGCACAAGGACTTCCCAAGAGACCCAGTACTTC
D gene: TRBD1; V gene: TRBV25-1; J gene: TRBJ1-1; clone size: once; CDR3 protein: CASSEWTGGYTEAFF; CDR3 DNA: TGTGCCAGCAGTGAATGGACAGGGGGTTACACTGAAGCTTTCTTT
D gene: -; V gene: TRBV18; J gene: TRBJ1-1; clone size: -; CDR3 protein: CASSPRLNTEAFF; CDR3 DNA: TGTGCCAGCTCACCACGCCTGAACACTGAAGCTTTCTTT
D gene: TRBD1; V gene: TRBV19; J gene: TRBJ1-1; clone size: -; CDR3 protein: CASRITGGNTEAFF; CDR3 DNA: TGTGCCAGTCGGATTACAGGGGGCAATACTGAAGCTTTCTTT
D gene: -; V gene: TRBV10-2; J gene: TRBJ2-2; clone size: -; CDR3 protein: CASSSSDTGELFF; CDR3 DNA: TGCGCCAGCAGTTCATCCGACACCGGGGAGCTGTTTTTT
D gene: -; V gene: TRBV11-1; J gene: TRBJ2-7; clone size: once; CDR3 protein: CASSFGQSYEQYF; CDR3 DNA: TGTGCCAGCAGCTTCGGACAGTCCTACGAGCAGTACTTC
D gene: -; V gene: TRBV2; J gene: TRBJ1-5; clone size: -; CDR3 protein: CASSENGRNQPQHF; CDR3 DNA: TGTGCCAGCAGTGAAAACGGCAGAAATCAGCCCCAGCATTTT
D gene: TRBD1; V gene: TRBV29-1; J gene: TRBJ2-1; clone size: -; CDR3 protein: CSVGQGNEQFF; CDR3 DNA: TGCAGCGTGGGACAGGGGAATGAGCAGTTCTTC
D gene: TRBD2; V gene: TRBV18; J gene: TRBJ2-1; clone size: once; CDR3 protein: CASSPLGGLGQQFF; CDR3 DNA: TGTGCCAGCTCACCACTGGGGGGGTTGGGCCAGCAGTTCTTC
D gene: -; V gene: TRBV9; J gene: TRBJ2-2; clone size: -; CDR3 protein: CASSVGGTVDTGELFF; CDR3 DNA: TGTGCCAGCAGCGTAGGCGGGACGGTAGACACCGGGGAGCTGTTTTTT
D gene: TRBD1; V gene: TRBV28; J gene: TRBJ1-3; clone size: -; CDR3 protein: CASSFQTGALGDTIYF; CDR3 DNA: TGTGCCAGCAGTTTCCAGACAGGGGCCCTGGGGGACACCATATATTTT
D gene: -; V gene: TRBV18; J gene: TRBJ2-5; clone size: -; CDR3 protein: CASSSRETQYF; CDR3 DNA: TGTGCCAGCTCATCCCGGGAGACCCAGTACTTC
D gene: TRBD2; V gene: TRBV7-7; J gene: TRBJ2-1; clone size: -; CDR3 protein: CASSPGLAGDEQFF; CDR3 DNA: TGTGCTAGCAGCCCTGGACTAGCGGGAGATGAGCAGTTCTTC
D gene: TRBD1; V gene: TRBV6-5; J gene: TRBJ1-5; clone size: -; CDR3 protein: CATRTGGQPQHF; CDR3 DNA: TGTGCCACCAGGACAGGGGGTCAGCCCCAGCATTTT
D gene: -; V gene: TRBV25-1; J gene: TRBJ2-2; clone size: -; CDR3 protein: CASSENTMDTGELFF; CDR3 DNA: TGTGCCAGCAGTGAAAACACAATGGACACCGGGGAGCTGTTTTTT
D gene: -; V gene: TRBV5-1; J gene: TRBJ1-4; clone size: -; CDR3 protein: CASSWTPGYNNEKLFF; CDR3 DNA: TGCGCCAGCAGCTGGACCCCGGGATATAATAATGAAAAACTGTTTTTT
D gene: TRBD2; V gene: TRBV9; J gene: TRBJ2-1; clone size: -; CDR3 protein: CASSVVRGGALNEQFF; CDR3 DNA: TGTGCCAGCAGCGTAGTTCGGGGGGGGGCTCTCAATGAGCAGTTCTTC
D gene: -; V gene: TRBV19; J gene: TRBJ1-2; clone size: -; CDR3 protein: CASSPRGTGASPNYGYTF; CDR3 DNA: TGTGCCAGTAGTCCTAGGGGGACGGGAGCCTCCCCTAACTATGGCTACACCTTC
D gene: -; V gene: TRBV21-1; J gene: TRBJ1-2; clone size: -; CDR3 protein: CASSKDGDSSYGYTF; CDR3 DNA: TGTGCCAGCAGCAAAGATGGCGATTCGAGCTATGGCTACACCTTC
D gene: -; V gene: TRBV9; J gene: TRBJ2-1; clone size: -; CDR3 protein: CASSESGGNHNEQFF; CDR3 DNA: TGTGCCAGCAGCGAGAGCGGAGGGAACCACAATGAGCAGTTCTTC
D gene: -; V gene: TRBV18; J gene: TRBJ2-3; clone size: -; CDR3 protein: CASSPARSTDTQYF; CDR3 DNA: TGTGCCAGCTCACCAGCAAGGAGCACAGATACGCAGTATTTT
D gene: -; V gene: TRBV7-9; J gene: TRBJ2-5; clone size: -; CDR3 protein: CASRKGGGSQETQYF; CDR3 DNA: TGTGCCAGCAGAAAAGGGGGGGGTTCCCAAGAGACCCAGTACTTC
D gene: TRBD2; V gene: TRBV10-3; J gene: TRBJ2-7; clone size: -; CDR3 protein: CAISDPPSGDYEQYF; CDR3 DNA: TGTGCCATCAGTGATCCCCCTAGCGGGGACTACGAGCAGTACTTC
D gene: TRBD1; V gene: TRBV2; J gene: TRBJ1-2; clone size: once; CDR3 protein: CASSNEIGGQFNYGYTF; CDR3 DNA: TGTGCCAGCAGTAACGAAATTGGGGGACAGTTTAACTATGGCTACACCTTC
D gene: -; V gene: TRBV7-9; J gene: TRBJ2-1; clone size: -; CDR3 protein: CASSFLRGNSYNEQFF; CDR3 DNA: TGTGCCAGCAGCTTCCTCCGGGGCAACTCCTACAATGAGCAGTTCTTC
D gene: -; V gene: TRBV16; J gene: TRBJ2-5; clone size: -; CDR3 protein: CASSQGVRETQYF; CDR3 DNA: TGTGCCAGCAGCCAAGGGGTCCGGGAGACCCAGTACTTC
D gene: -; V gene: TRBV11-2; J gene: TRBJ2-1; clone size: -; CDR3 protein: CASSSDYSYNEQFF; CDR3 DNA: TGTGCCAGCAGCTCCGATTATTCTTACAATGAGCAGTTCTTC
D gene: TRBD1; V gene: TRBV29-1; J gene: TRBJ2-7; clone size: -; CDR3 protein: CSVTPGQGFEQYF; CDR3 DNA: TGCAGCGTTACCCCGGGACAGGGCTTCGAGCAGTACTTC
D gene: TRBD1; V gene: TRBV4-1; J gene: TRBJ2-1; clone size: -; CDR3 protein: CASSQEQGPSYNEQFF; CDR3 DNA: TGCGCCAGCAGCCAAGAACAGGGGCCCTCCTACAATGAGCAGTTCTTC
D gene: TRBD1; V gene: TRBV5-6; J gene: TRBJ2-7; clone size: -; CDR3 protein: CASSLVSGGNYEQYF; CDR3 DNA: TGTGCCAGCAGCTTGGTTTCAGGGGGCAACTACGAGCAGTACTTC
D gene: -; V gene: TRBV15; J gene: TRBJ1-1; clone size: -; CDR3 protein: CATSSRHPGEAFF; CDR3 DNA: TGTGCCACCAGCAGCAGACATCCCGGGGAAGCTTTCTTT
D gene: TRBD2; V gene: TRBV15; J gene: TRBJ2-2; clone size: -; CDR3 protein: CATSSGTTRTGELFF; CDR3 DNA: TGTGCCACCAGCAGCGGGACTACTCGCACCGGGGAGCTGTTTTTT
D gene: TRBD2; V gene: TRBV9; J gene: TRBJ2-6; clone size: -; CDR3 protein: CASSPEWGGSGANVLTF; CDR3 DNA: TGTGCCAGCAGCCCCGAATGGGGGGGCTCTGGGGCCAACGTCCTGACTTTC
D gene: -; V gene: TRBV28; J gene: TRBJ2-3; clone size: -; CDR3 protein: CASSLLAQGIRTDTQYF; CDR3 DNA: TGTGCCAGCAGTTTATTGGCACAGGGTATTCGTACAGATACGCAGTATTTT
D gene: TRBD1; V gene: TRBV11-1; J gene: TRBJ2-7; clone size: -; CDR3 protein: CASSLVPGQGLYEQYF; CDR3 DNA: TGTGCCAGCAGCTTAGTCCCGGGACAGGGCCTTTACGAGCAGTACTTC
D gene: -; V gene: TRBV7-9; J gene: TRBJ2-5; clone size: once; CDR3 protein: CASSLARGEGYQETQYF; CDR3 DNA: TGTGCCAGCAGCTTAGCGCGGGGCGAGGGGTACCAAGAGACCCAGTACTTC
D gene: -; V gene: TRBV18; J gene: TRBJ1-5; clone size: once; CDR3 protein: CASSPAGGGQPQHF; CDR3 DNA: TGTGCCAGCTCACCGGCGGGGGGCGGGCAGCCCCAGCATTTT
D gene: -; V gene: TRBV27; J gene: TRBJ1-6; clone size: -; CDR3 protein: CASSLGRNSPLHF; CDR3 DNA: TGTGCCAGCAGTTTGGGCAGAAATTCACCCCTCCACTTT